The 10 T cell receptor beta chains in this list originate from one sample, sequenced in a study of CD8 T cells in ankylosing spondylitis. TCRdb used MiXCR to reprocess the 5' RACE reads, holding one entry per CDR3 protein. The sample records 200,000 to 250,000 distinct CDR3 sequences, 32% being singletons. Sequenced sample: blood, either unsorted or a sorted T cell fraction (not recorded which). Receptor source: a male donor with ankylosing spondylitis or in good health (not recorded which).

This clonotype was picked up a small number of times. The CDR3: CASRREGGYEQFF. The DNA of the CDR3 is TGTGCCAGCAGGAGAGAGGGTGGGTATGAGCAGTTCTTC. This sequence joins TRBV7-9 and TRBJ2-1; possibly TRBD2 for D (5 bases). The germline CDR1 and CDR2 sequences are SEHNR and FQNEAQ (reference sequence). The CDR3 is 13 residues long. V lost 6 bases to trimming and J lost 8 bases, with 14 bases between them.

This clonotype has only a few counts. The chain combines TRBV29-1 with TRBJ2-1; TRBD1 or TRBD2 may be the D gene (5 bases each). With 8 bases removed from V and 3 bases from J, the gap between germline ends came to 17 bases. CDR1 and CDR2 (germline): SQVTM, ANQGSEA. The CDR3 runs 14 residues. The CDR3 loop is CSMIKGTVYNEQFF. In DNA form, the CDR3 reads TGCAGCATGATAAAAGGGACCGTCTACAATGAGCAGTTCTTC.

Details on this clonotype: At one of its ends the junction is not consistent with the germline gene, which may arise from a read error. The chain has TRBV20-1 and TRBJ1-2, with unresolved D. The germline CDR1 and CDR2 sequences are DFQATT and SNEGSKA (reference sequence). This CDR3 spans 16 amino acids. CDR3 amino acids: CCARDQGAKNNYGYTF. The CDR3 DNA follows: TGCTGTGCTAGAGATCAAGGAGCGAAAAATAACTATGGCTACACCTTC.

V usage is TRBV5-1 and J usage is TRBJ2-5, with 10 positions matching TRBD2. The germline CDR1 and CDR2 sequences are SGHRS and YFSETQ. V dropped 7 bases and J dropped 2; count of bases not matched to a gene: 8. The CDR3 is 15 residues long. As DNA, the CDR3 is TGCGCCAGCCGCAAACTAGCGGGACATCAAGAGACCCAGTACTTC. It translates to CASRKLAGHQETQYF.

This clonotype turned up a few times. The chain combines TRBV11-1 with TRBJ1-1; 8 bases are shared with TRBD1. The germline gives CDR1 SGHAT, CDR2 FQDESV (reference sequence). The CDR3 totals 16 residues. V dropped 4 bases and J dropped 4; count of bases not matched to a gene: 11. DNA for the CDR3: TGTGCCAGCAGCTCCACCCAGGGGGCAGTAGGCACTGAAGCTTTCTTT. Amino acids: CASSSTQGAVGTEAFF.

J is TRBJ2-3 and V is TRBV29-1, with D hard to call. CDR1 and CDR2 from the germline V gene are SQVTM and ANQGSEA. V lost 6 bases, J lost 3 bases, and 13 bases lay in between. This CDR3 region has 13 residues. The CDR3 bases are TGCAGCGTCCCACCTGTCCGGACAGATACGCAGTATTTT. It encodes CSVPPVRTDTQYF.

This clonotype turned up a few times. In nucleotides, the CDR3 is TGCGCCAGCAGCGCCATAGATACGCAGTATTTT. It translates to CASSAIDTQYF. This rearrangement joins TRBV5-1 to TRBJ2-3, with D unresolved. V dropped 4 bases and J dropped 5 bases, with 5 bases sitting between them. CDR3 length: 11 amino acids. Looked up from germline, CDR1 is SGHRS and CDR2 is YFSETQ.

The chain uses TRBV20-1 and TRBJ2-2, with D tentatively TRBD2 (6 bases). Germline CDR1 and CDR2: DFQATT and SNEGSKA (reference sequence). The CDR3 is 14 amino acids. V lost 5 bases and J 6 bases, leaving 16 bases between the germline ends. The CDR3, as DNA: TGCAGTGCTTCTACCCCTCGACTAGCCGGGGAGCTGTTTTTT. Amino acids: CSASTPRLAGELFF.

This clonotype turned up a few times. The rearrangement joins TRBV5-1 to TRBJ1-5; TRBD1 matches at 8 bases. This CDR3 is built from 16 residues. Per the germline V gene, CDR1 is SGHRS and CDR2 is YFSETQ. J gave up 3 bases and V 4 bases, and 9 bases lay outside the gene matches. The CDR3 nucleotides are TGCGCCAGCAGCCTCCGGACAGGGCTATTCAATCAGCCCCAGCATTTT. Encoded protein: CASSLRTGLFNQPQHF.

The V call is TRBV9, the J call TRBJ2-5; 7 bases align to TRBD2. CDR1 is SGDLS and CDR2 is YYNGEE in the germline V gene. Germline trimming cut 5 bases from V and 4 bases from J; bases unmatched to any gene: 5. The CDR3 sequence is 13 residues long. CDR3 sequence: CASRNPGGETQYF. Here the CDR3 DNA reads TGTGCCAGCAGGAACCCGGGAGGAGAGACCCAGTACTTC.